Each of the 8 T cell receptor beta chains below was sequenced from the same sample in a study of cytomegalovirus exposure and HLA in healthy donors. PCR involved 60 Vbeta and 13 Jbeta primers. Profiled with immunoSEQ multiplex PCR; TCRdb holds only in-frame clones, not every one. The sample has about 140,000 clones, 70% to 80% seen once; the top ten hold 6.5%. Source material: PBMCs. The receptors shown here come from a man aged 35 to 55 in good health and CMV-seropositive.

Details on this clone: One end of the junction does not line up with germline, which may come from a read error. The chain is built from TRBV7-9 and TRBJ1-1; D uncertain. CDR1 SEHNR and CDR2 FQNEAQ come from the germline V gene (reference sequence). The CDR3 runs to 13 residues. The CDR3 here is CSSRASGNTEAFF. CDR3 nucleotide sequence: TGTTCCAGCAGAGCCTCGGGGAACACTGAAGCTTTCTTT.

This clone was detected once. The V call is TRBV7-9, the J call TRBJ1-4, with 7 bases fitting TRBD1. Unmatched junction bases numbered 8, after V lost 4 bases and J lost 6 bases. The length of the CDR3 is 15 residues. Germline CDR1 reads SEHNR; CDR2 reads FQNEAQ (reference sequence). For the CDR3, the DNA is TGTGCCAGCAGCTCCCGGACAGGTGCTTATGAAAAACTGTTTTTT. It encodes CASSSRTGAYEKLFF.

The rearrangement joins TRBV30 to TRBJ1-2; 7 bases are shared with TRBD1. The germline gives CDR1 GTSNPN, CDR2 SVGIG (reference sequence). This CDR3 contains 15 residues. J was trimmed by 8 bases and V by 4 bases; bases with no gene match: 16. CDR3 in DNA: TGTGCCTGGACTGGCATCGGGACAGCATCCCGGGGCTACACCTTC. Translated, it gives CAWTGIGTASRGYTF. The entire variable domain, with the rest obtained from reference TRBV30 and TRBJ1-2, is as follows: SQTIHQWPATLVQPVGSPLSLECTVEGTSNPNLYWYRQAAGRGLQLLFYSVGIGQISSEVPQNLSASRPQDRQFILSSKKLLLSDSGFYLCAWTGIGTASRGYTFGSGTRLTVV.

The genes are TRBV6-5 and TRBJ2-7; 9 nucleotides match TRBD2. The length of the CDR3 is 14 residues. CDR1 MNHEY and CDR2 SVGAGI come from the germline V gene. V was clipped by 4 bases and J by 7 bases; unmatched bases: 8. CDR3 in amino acids: CASSLNSGRGEQYF. The CDR3 DNA follows: TGTGCCAGCAGTTTAAATAGCGGGAGAGGAGAGCAGTACTTC.

The chain has TRBV18 and TRBJ2-2; 13 positions match TRBD2. The CDR3 extends over 18 amino acids. Trimming took 8 bases from V and 3 from J; bases not matched to a gene: 12. Germline CDR1 and CDR2: KGHSH and LQKENI. CDR3 residues: CASPRGLAGASDTGELFF. CDR3 DNA: TGTGCCAGCCCGAGAGGACTAGCGGGAGCGTCGGACACCGGGGAGCTGTTTTTT.

Regarding this clone: Relative to the germline gene, one junction end is altered; a read error may explain this. The chain is built from TRBV7-9 and TRBJ2-3; TRBD2 matches 10 bases. CDR3 length: 19 residues. Germline loops: CDR1 SEHNR, CDR2 FQNEAQ (reference sequence). DNA of the CDR3: TGTTCCAGCAGCTTAGCGCTCAGGTCTAGCGGGAGCAAGAGAGATACGCAGTATTTT. It is translated as CSSSLALRSSGSKRDTQYF.

The J gene is TRBJ1-1, the V gene TRBV7-3; TRBD1 is a possible D gene (6 bases). From germline, CDR1 is SGHTA and CDR2 FQGTGA. There are 13 residues in the CDR3. Trimming cost V 4 bases and J 6 bases, with 12 bases left between them. DNA of the CDR3: TGTGCCAGCAGCTCACAGGGAGAGGCTGAAGCTTTCTTT. This encodes CASSSQGEAEAFF.

Comment on this clone: Its ends do not fully match the called genes, so a read error is possible. The rearrangement links TRBV29-1 to TRBJ1-4, with 8 bases identical to TRBD1. CDR3 length: 14 residues. Germline V CDR1 and CDR2: SQVTM, ANQGSEA. This CDR3 reads CSIDRTGLNEKLFF. The CDR3, as DNA: TGCAGCATTGATCGGACAGGGCTTAATGAAAAACTGTTTTTT. The whole variable domain, filled in from reference TRBV29-1 and TRBJ1-4, reads SAVISQKPSRDICQRGTSLTIQCQVDSQVTMMFWYRQQPGQSLTLIATANQGSEATYESGFVIDKFPISRPNLTFSTLTVSNMSPEDSSIYLCSIDRTGLNEKLFFGSGTQLSVL.